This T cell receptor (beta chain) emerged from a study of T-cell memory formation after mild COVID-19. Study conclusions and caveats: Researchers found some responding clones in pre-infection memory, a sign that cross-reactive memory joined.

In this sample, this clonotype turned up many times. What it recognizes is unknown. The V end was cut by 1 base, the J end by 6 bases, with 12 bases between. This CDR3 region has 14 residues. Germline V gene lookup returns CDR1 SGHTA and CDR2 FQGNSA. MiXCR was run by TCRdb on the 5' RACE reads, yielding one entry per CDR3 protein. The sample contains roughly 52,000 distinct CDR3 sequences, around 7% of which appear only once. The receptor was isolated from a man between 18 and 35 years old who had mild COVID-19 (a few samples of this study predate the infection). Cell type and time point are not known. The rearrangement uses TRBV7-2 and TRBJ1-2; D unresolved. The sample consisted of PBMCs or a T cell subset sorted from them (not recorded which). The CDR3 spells CASSLVTGKHGYTF. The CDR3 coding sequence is TGTGCCAGCAGCTTAGTAACCGGGAAGCATGGCTACACCTTC.